Only one count was recorded for the clone carrying this T cell receptor beta chain. The entry originates in a study of shared clonotypes between healthy human individuals. Germline V gene sequence: CDR1 SQVTM, CDR2 ANQGSEA. V was pared by 3 bases and J by 1 base, with 6 bases of the junction left unmatched. CDR3 length: 14 amino acids. Sequencing was performed with immunoSEQ multiplex PCR; in TCRdb, only in-frame clones are kept and a portion is missing. The data contain 450,000 to 550,000 clones, 79% of them singletons. The chain employs TRBV29-1 and TRBJ2-7; 7 bases match TRBD2. The specimen was PBMCs. This clonotype was sampled from a woman aged 40 to 50 in good health. Some clones in this sample may be carry-over from other donors' samples. The CDR3 reads CSVEGGTASYEQYF. The CDR3 nucleotides read TGCAGCGTTGAGGGGGGGACCGCTTCCTACGAGCAGTACTTC.